This T cell receptor (beta chain) was obtained from a study of blood T cells in healthy people across ages. The CDR3 contains 15 residues. CDR1 is MGHRA, CDR2 YSYEKL, per germline. V was cut by 0 bases and J by 3 bases, with 11 bases left in between. The authors ran a second PCR of roughly 6 to 12 cycles using a sample-barcoded 5' primer and a J-beta primer mix. One entry per CDR3 protein, called by TCRdb with MiXCR from the 5' RACE reads. The data contain fewer than 2 million distinct CDR3 sequences, about two fifths of them singletons. V gene TRBV4-1 combines with J gene TRBJ1-2; maybe TRBD1 (6 bases). The sequencing sample was made of blood. This TCR derives from a human donor in good health. This chain's CDR3 is CASSQDPGAYYGYTF. The CDR3 DNA follows: TGCGCCAGCAGCCAAGATCCAGGGGCCTACTATGGCTACACCTTC.